These T cell receptor beta chains were read from a single sample in a study of T cell clonotyping in hematopoietic cell transplantation. TCRdb keeps only in-frame clones here, not all; method: immunoSEQ multiplex PCR. The top ten hold around 4.3% of the sample, which has about 15,000 clones, 94% seen once. The starting material was PBMCs, obtained 30 days after allogeneic stem cell transplant. These TCRs come from a male patient between 55 and 70 years old who had an allogeneic stem cell transplant from an unrelated donor, so the T cells may come from the graft donor. Some clones in this sample may be carry-over from other donors' samples. Both conserved end residues are part of each CDR3. The D gene is left open where the match is weak. A clone size is listed for some rows: how often the clone was seen (once, few, many), or a class if it is expanded.

J,D,size,V,DNA,CDR3
TRBJ1-2,-,-,TRBV4-1,TGCGCCAGCAGCCAAGATTGGGGATGGAATAACTATGGCTACACCTTC,CASSQDWGWNNYGYTF
TRBJ1-5,TRBD1,-,TRBV30,TGTGCCTGGAGTAATCCGGGACAGGGACAGCATTTT,CAWSNPGQGQHF
TRBJ2-5,-,-,TRBV6-5,TGTGCCAGCACCAAAACCCCGGGGGCCGAAGGGACCCAGTACTTC,CASTKTPGAEGTQYF
TRBJ1-2,-,-,TRBV28,TGTGCCAGCAGCGAACGGACAGCTCCAAGTGGCTACACCTTC,CASSERTAPSGYTF
TRBJ2-5,TRBD1,once,TRBV10-3,TGTGCCATCAGTGAGTGGACAGGGAAGGAAGAGACCCAGTACTTC,CAISEWTGKEETQYF
TRBJ1-2,-,-,TRBV5-1,TGCGCCAGCAGCTTGGAGGGTGCGGTGGATGGCTACACCTTC,CASSLEGAVDGYTF
TRBJ2-7,-,-,TRBV6-5,TGTGCCAGCAGTTTCACGAGCGGGGAGCAGTACTTC,CASSFTSGEQYF
TRBJ2-3,-,-,TRBV7-2,TGTGCCAGCAGCTTAGACACAGAATACACAGATACGCAGTATTTT,CASSLDTEYTDTQYF
TRBJ1-3,TRBD1,-,TRBV9,TGTGCCAGCAGCGTAGGGTTGGGCGGGACAGCCTTAAACACCATATATTTT,CASSVGLGGTALNTIYF
TRBJ2-1,TRBD2,-,TRBV6-5,TGTGCCAGCAGTCTAGCGGGAGTAACCTACAATGAGCAGTTCTTC,CASSLAGVTYNEQFF
TRBJ2-3,-,-,TRBV7-2,TGTGCCAGCAGGTGGGACACAGATACGCAGTATTTT,CASRWDTDTQYF
TRBJ2-7,-,-,TRBV6-5,TGTGCCAGCAGTTACTCGAGCAGTACCGCTCGGGAGCAGTACTTC,CASSYSSSTAREQYF
TRBJ1-6,-,-,TRBV4-2,TGTGCCAGCAGCCAAGATCGGGGGGAACCCCTCCACTTT,CASSQDRGEPLHF
TRBJ1-1,-,-,TRBV20-1,TGCAGTGCTAGAGTCAGGGAAGCTTTCTTT,CSARVREAFF
TRBJ2-7,TRBD2,-,TRBV7-8,TGTGCCAGCAGCTTGGTGACTAGCGGGAACTCCTACGAGCAGTACTTC,CASSLVTSGNSYEQYF
TRBJ2-1,-,-,TRBV7-3,TGTGCCAGCAGCCAACAGGGTGGGGAGCAGTTCTTC,CASSQQGGEQFF
TRBJ1-4,TRBD1,-,TRBV6-1,TGTGCCAGCAGTGAAGCTTCGACAGGGGGTTGGGAAAAACTGTTTTTT,CASSEASTGGWEKLFF
TRBJ1-6,TRBD1,once,TRBV30,TGTGCCTGGAGCGCGGGACAGACAAATTCACCCCTCCACTTT,CAWSAGQTNSPLHF
TRBJ1-2,TRBD1,few,TRBV19,TGTGCCAGTAGTATCTCAGGGGGCGCTTGGTATGGCTACACCTTC,CASSISGGAWYGYTF
TRBJ2-3,TRBD2,-,TRBV11-1,TGTGCCAGCAGTCAAACCGGGACTAGGAGCTGGGATACGCAGTATTTT,CASSQTGTRSWDTQYF
TRBJ2-5,-,-,TRBV7-8,TGTGCCAGCAGCTTAGCGCTATATACTGTAGTGGGGACCCAGTACTTC,CASSLALYTVVGTQYF
TRBJ2-5,-,-,TRBV20-1,TGCAGTGCTAAACCCCAAGAGACCCAGTACTTC,CSAKPQETQYF
TRBJ1-1,-,-,TRBV6-5,TGTGCCAGCAGAGAGACAGTTCGGACTGAAGCTTTCTTT,CASRETVRTEAFF
TRBJ1-3,-,-,TRBV10-1,TGCGCCAGCAGTGAAGGTGCAGCCTCTGGAAACACCATATATTTT,CASSEGAASGNTIYF
TRBJ1-2,TRBD1,-,TRBV7-2,TGTGCCAGCAGCTTACCCGACGCCGGGACAGCTAACTATGGCTACACCTTC,CASSLPDAGTANYGYTF
TRBJ1-5,TRBD1,-,TRBV2,TGTGCCAGCTCGGACAGGTACAATCAGCCCCAGCATTTT,CASSDRYNQPQHF
TRBJ1-2,-,once,TRBV7-2,TGTGCCAGCAGCCTAGATCGGGGTTATGGCTACACCTTC,CASSLDRGYGYTF
TRBJ1-3,-,-,TRBV25-1,TGTGCCAGCAGTGAATTCGGGGAGTTGGCTGGAAACACCATATATTTT,CASSEFGELAGNTIYF
TRBJ1-6,-,once,TRBV11-2,TGTGCCAGCAGAGAGGCCTGGGTGAATTCACCCCTCCACTTT,CASREAWVNSPLHF
TRBJ2-7,TRBD1,-,TRBV4-3,TGCGCCAGCAGCCTCCGGACAGGGGGGTCCTACGAGCAGTACTTC,CASSLRTGGSYEQYF
TRBJ2-7,-,-,TRBV2,TGTGCCAGCAGTGAAAACCCCGCGGGGGAGCAGTACTTC,CASSENPAGEQYF
TRBJ1-1,-,once,TRBV7-2,TGTGCCAGCAGCTTCGAGGGGGGGAGGACTGAAGCTTTCTTT,CASSFEGGRTEAFF
TRBJ2-1,-,-,TRBV2,TGTGCCAGCAGTGAAGTCAATGAGCAGTTCTTC,CASSEVNEQFF
TRBJ2-5,TRBD2,-,TRBV5-1,TGCGCCAGCAGCTCACGACTAGCGGGGGGCCAAGAGACCCAGTACTTC,CASSSRLAGGQETQYF
TRBJ2-5,TRBD2,-,TRBV7-2,TGTGCCAGCAGTGGAGCGGGGGGGATCCAAGAGACCCAGTACTTC,CASSGAGGIQETQYF
TRBJ2-7,-,-,TRBV4-1,TGCGCCAGCAGCCAAGATGGGGGGAGAGGGGATTGGAGGGCCTACGAGCAGTACTTC,CASSQDGGRGDWRAYEQYF
TRBJ2-7,-,-,TRBV2,TGTGCCAGCAGTGGGCAGGGGCCCTCCTACGAGCAGTACTTC,CASSGQGPSYEQYF
TRBJ1-3,-,-,TRBV7-6,TGTGCCAGCAGCTTAGTACGGCCGCCTGGAAACACCATATATTTT,CASSLVRPPGNTIYF
TRBJ2-3,-,-,TRBV5-4,TGTGCCAGCAGCTTGGCGGGCGTACAAGATACGCAGTATTTT,CASSLAGVQDTQYF
TRBJ1-5,-,-,TRBV11-2,TGTGCCAGCAGCTTAGGAGGGTTGGCGGGGGAGCCCCAGCATTTT,CASSLGGLAGEPQHF
TRBJ1-6,-,-,TRBV9,TGTGCCAGCAGCGTATCGCCAGATAATTCACCCCTCCACTTT,CASSVSPDNSPLHF
TRBJ2-5,-,-,TRBV5-1,TGCGCCAGCAGGGGGGAGACCCAGTACTTC,CASRGETQYF
TRBJ1-4,-,few,TRBV11-2,TGTGCCAGCAGCCCGACGGGGGGGGAACTGTTTTTT,CASSPTGGELFF
TRBJ2-1,-,-,TRBV6-5,TGTGCCAGCAGGCCCTCCATAGGGCGGGAGCAGTTCTTC,CASRPSIGREQFF
TRBJ1-2,TRBD1,-,TRBV9,TGTGCCAGCAGCGCAACGGGGCAGGGGGTTCACTATGGCTACACCTTC,CASSATGQGVHYGYTF
TRBJ1-1,-,once,TRBV18,TGTGCCAGCTCACTCCGCGAGGGGGACACTGAAGCTTTCTTT,CASSLREGDTEAFF
TRBJ1-5,-,-,TRBV4-1,TGCGCCAGCAGCCAAGAGGATACCCGAAATAGCAATCAGCCCCAGCATTTT,CASSQEDTRNSNQPQHF
TRBJ2-7,-,-,TRBV6-1,TGTGCCAGCAGTGAACCCGGTAGGGTGAGCTACGAGCAGTACTTC,CASSEPGRVSYEQYF
TRBJ1-6,-,-,TRBV4-3,TGCGCCAGCAGCCAAGATTCGGGGAGCTATAATTCACCCCTCCACTTT,CASSQDSGSYNSPLHF
TRBJ2-7,TRBD1,once,TRBV10-3,TGTGCCATCCGGGACAGGTCGTACGAGCAGTACTTC,CAIRDRSYEQYF
TRBJ1-6,-,-,TRBV2,TGTGCCAGCAGCGATGGTACAGGAGATAATTCACCCCTCCACTTT,CASSDGTGDNSPLHF
TRBJ2-5,TRBD2,-,TRBV7-9,TGTGCCAGCAGCTTATCTAGCGGGAGGGAAGAGACCCAGTACTTC,CASSLSSGREETQYF
TRBJ1-2,-,-,TRBV18,TGTGCCAGCTCACTAGAACCACAGGGCGGCTACACCTTC,CASSLEPQGGYTF
TRBJ1-1,-,-,TRBV7-9,TGTGCCAGCAGCTTAGCGGCGGGGGGCACTGAAGCTTTCTTT,CASSLAAGGTEAFF
TRBJ2-5,-,once,TRBV4-2,TGTGCCAGCAGCCTGGAGACGAGAGAGACCCAGTACTTC,CASSLETRETQYF